This TCR beta chain was profiled in a study of cytomegalovirus exposure and HLA in healthy donors. Germline V CDR1 and CDR2: SGHRS, YFSETQ. There are 15 residues in the CDR3. Trimming stripped 0 bases from V and 0 bases from J, with 9 bases between. Only in-frame clones appear in the TCRdb table, and some are missing; sequencing was by immunoSEQ multiplex PCR. This sample has 250,000 to 400,000 clones, with roughly 88% found just once. The chain couples TRBV5-1 to TRBJ1-1; D perhaps matches TRBD1 (5 bases). The sequence was obtained from a man in his thirties or forties in good health and CMV-seronegative. The sample taken for sequencing was PBMCs. This chain's CDR3 is CASSLGGRMNTEAFF. For the CDR3, the DNA is TGCGCCAGCAGCTTGGGGGGCAGGATGAACACTGAAGCTTTCTTT.